One and the same sample provided the 8 T cell receptor beta chains below, sequenced in a study of blood T cells in healthy people across ages. Using a J-beta primer mix together with a sample-barcoded 5' primer, a second PCR was run for about 6 to 11 cycles. TCRdb called the 5' RACE reads again in MiXCR, with one record for every CDR3 protein. This sample yields approximately 2,000,000 distinct CDR3 sequences, of which approximately 39% are seen a single time; roughly 23% belongs to the top ten. The specimen was blood. These receptors originate from a human donor in good health.

This chain connects TRBV9 to TRBJ2-5; D possibly corresponds to TRBD1 (5 bases). This CDR3 has 15 amino acids. Germline CDR1 and CDR2: SGDLS and YYNGEE. V lost 0 bases and J lost 11, with 20 bases in between. Here the CDR3 DNA reads TGTGCCAGCAGCGTAGCAGGGTTGGGGTACAATGAGCAGTACTTC. Its translation is CASSVAGLGYNEQYF. The full variable domain, in which reference TRBV9 and TRBJ2-5 provide the parts outside the CDR3, is DSGVTQTPKHLITATGQRVTLRCSPRSGDLSVYWYQQSLDQGLQFLIQYYNGEERAKGNILERFSAQQFPDLHSELNLSSLELGDSALYFCASSVAGLGYNEQYFGPGTRLLVL.

This clonotype was found once. The chain joins TRBV28 to TRBJ1-2; D may be TRBD1 (6 bases). The CDR3 is 16 residues long. Per the germline V gene, CDR1 is MDHEN and CDR2 is SYDVKM. Trimming removed 7 bases from V and 0 bases from J, with 18 bases in between. In DNA form, the CDR3 reads TGTGCCAGCAACCCAATCCGGGACATAACTAACTATGGCTACACCTTC. Translation: CASNPIRDITNYGYTF.

There are a few counts of this clonotype. The chain combines TRBV20-1 with TRBJ2-7, with TRBD2 matching over 9 bases. Near its end, the DNA agrees better with TRBJ2-5, so the J call may be wrong. The CDR3 is made up of 12 amino acids. CDR1 and CDR2 from the germline V gene are DFQATT and SNEGSKA (reference sequence). Here the CDR3 DNA reads TGCAGTGCTGTAAGCGGGGGGGAGACCCAGTACTTC. Translation gives CSAVSGGETQYF.

J is TRBJ2-1 and V is TRBV6-6, with D hard to call. V was trimmed by 6 bases and J by 9 bases, leaving 12 bases between them. Per germline, CDR1 MNHNY and CDR2 SVGAGI (reference sequence). The CDR3 runs to 12 residues. For the CDR3, the DNA is TGTGCCAGCAGAGTCGGCTGGGTTGAGCAGTTCTTC. The encoded protein is CASRVGWVEQFF.

Notes on this clonotype: A much larger clone differs from this one at a single base, so this may be a read error. V is TRBV29-1 and J is TRBJ1-2, with TRBD1 matching over 7 bases. The CDR3 contains 14 residues. V dropped 2 bases and J dropped 4; count of bases not matched to a gene: 7. The germline V gene encodes CDR1 SQVTM and CDR2 ANQGSEA. This chain's CDR3 is CSVETQGVGYGYTF. The CDR3 nucleotides read TGCAGCGTTGAAACCCAGGGGGTGGGCTATGGCTACACCTTC. Variable domain in full (rest from reference TRBV29-1 and TRBJ1-2): SAVISQKPSRDICQRGTSLTIQCQVDSQVTMMFWYRQQPGQSLTLIATANQGSEATYESGFVIDKFPISRPNLTFSTLTVSNMSPEDSSIYLCSVETQGVGYGYTFGSGTRLTVV.

CDR3 residues: CASSLRGRGQVNTEAFF. The CDR3 coding sequence is TGCGCCAGCAGCTTGCGGGGCAGGGGGCAAGTGAACACTGAAGCTTTCTTT. The genes are TRBV5-1 and TRBJ1-1; TRBD1 aligns across 8 bases. The CDR3 is 17 amino acids. The germline V gene has CDR1 SGHRS and CDR2 YFSETQ. With V trimmed by 1 base and J by 0 bases, 8 bases remained unmatched.

This clonotype was picked up a small number of times. The chain recombines TRBV6-2 or TRBV6-3 with TRBJ1-5; TRBD1 might be the D (6 bases). V lost 5 bases and J 4 bases, leaving 12 bases between the germline ends. The V gene's germline CDR1 is MNHEY and CDR2 SVGEGT. The CDR3 extends over 14 amino acids. Written as DNA, the CDR3 is TGTGCCAGCAGTGATACAGGGTCGAATCAGCCCCAGCATTTT. This gives the protein CASSDTGSNQPQHF.

J is TRBJ1-4 and V is TRBV6-5; maybe TRBD1 (5 bases). The V gene lost 6 bases and the J gene lost 5 bases, with 19 bases spanning the gap. This CDR3 has 16 amino acids. The germline V gene has CDR1 MNHEY and CDR2 SVGAGI. CDR3 amino acids: CASRPNIGTENEKLFF. The CDR3 nucleotides read TGTGCCAGCAGACCGAACATTGGGACCGAGAATGAAAAACTGTTTTTT.